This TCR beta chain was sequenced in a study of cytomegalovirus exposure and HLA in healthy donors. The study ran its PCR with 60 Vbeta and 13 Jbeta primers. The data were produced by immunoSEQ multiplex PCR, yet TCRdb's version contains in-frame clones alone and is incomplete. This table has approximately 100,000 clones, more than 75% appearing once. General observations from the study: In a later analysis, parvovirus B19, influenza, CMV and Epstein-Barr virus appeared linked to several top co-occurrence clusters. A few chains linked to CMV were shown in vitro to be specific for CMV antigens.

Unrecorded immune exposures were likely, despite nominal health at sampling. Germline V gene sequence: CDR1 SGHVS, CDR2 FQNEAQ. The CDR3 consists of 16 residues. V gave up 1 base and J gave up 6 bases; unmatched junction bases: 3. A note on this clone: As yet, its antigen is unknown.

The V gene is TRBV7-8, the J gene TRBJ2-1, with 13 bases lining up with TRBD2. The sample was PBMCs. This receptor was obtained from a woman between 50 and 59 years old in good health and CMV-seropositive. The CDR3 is CASSLDGTSGVNEQFF. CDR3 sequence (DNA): TGTGCCAGCAGCTTAGATGGGACTAGCGGGGTCAATGAGCAGTTCTTC.